This T cell receptor (beta chain) was identified during a study of preoperative IRX-2 immunotherapy in early breast cancer. Germline loops: CDR1 MNHGY, CDR2 SAAAGT. V lost 6 bases and J lost 3; bases outside the gene matches: 11. The CDR3 runs 16 residues. Documented treatment: preoperative locoregional IRX-2 cytokine immunotherapy. Profiled with immunoSEQ multiplex PCR; TCRdb holds only in-frame clones, not every one. The sample includes over 30,000 clones, 89% of them seen just once. The sequence was obtained from a human donor with breast cancer. The source material was tumor tissue, sampled after IRX-2 immunotherapy. The rearrangement uses TRBV6-8 and TRBJ2-3, with TRBD2 matching over 8 bases. The CDR3 coding sequence is TGTGCCAGCAGGCGGGGGGTGGCGGGAGATACAGATACGCAGTATTTT. Translation gives CASRRGVAGDTDTQYF.